This is a list of T cell receptor beta chains from one sample in a study of response to subunit inactivated influenza vaccine. A single record per CDR3 protein comes from TCRdb applying MiXCR to the RT-PCR reads. The sample has 500,000 to 600,000 distinct CDR3 sequences; around 13% are singletons. Material: PBMCs from blood, obtained 11 to 12 days after vaccination. The origin of the receptors is a man in his fifties who received an inactivated influenza vaccine. The CDR3 runs from the conserved cysteine through the conserved F or W.

j_call v_call cdr3_aa
TRBJ1-6 TRBV12-3/TRBV12-4 CASSNGQGTLHF
TRBJ1-1 TRBV24-1 CATSDAGSSGTEAFF
TRBJ2-4 TRBV29-1 CSVALTGGRNIQYF
TRBJ2-1 TRBV20-1 CSAGTSGNHEQFF
TRBJ2-7 TRBV6-2/TRBV6-3 CASSKGRRVGYEQYF
TRBJ2-7 TRBV7-6 CASSSVAGSAYEQYF
TRBJ2-7 TRBV20-1 CCARDKQGVGSYEQYF
TRBJ1-1 TRBV28 CASSLNPIGTGNTEAFF
TRBJ2-3 TRBV6-1 CASSVAASTDTQYF
TRBJ2-5 TRBV6-4 CASRPTGMEETQYF
TRBJ2-3 TRBV7-2 CASSLTSGGGTDTQYF
TRBJ2-1 TRBV5-1 CASSVRGPEQFF
TRBJ2-1 TRBV7-3 CASSDGTSGDNEQFF
TRBJ2-3 TRBV7-9 CASSLDGTQYF
TRBJ2-7 TRBV6-1 CASSENYEQYF
TRBJ2-3 TRBV20-1 CSARDRQGAKDTQYF
TRBJ2-7 TRBV27 CASSLFSPSYEQYF
TRBJ2-4 TRBV20-1 CSARDGQDLAKNIQYF
TRBJ2-3 TRBV20-1 CSARLEGATDTQYF
TRBJ1-2 TRBV5-4 CASSPQGGINYYGYTF
TRBJ1-1 TRBV6-1 CASRTGTGGYTEAFF
TRBJ2-7 TRBV20-1 CSAAGLAVPYEQYF
TRBJ1-3 TRBV12-3/TRBV12-4 CASSFDGGGSGNTIYF
TRBJ2-3 TRBV11-2 CASSLDLAGVSGTDTQYF
TRBJ2-7 TRBV11-3 CASSPHFGSSYEQYF
TRBJ2-1 TRBV29-1 CSVEDLVAGDPGTYEQFF
TRBJ1-5 TRBV18 CASSAGADQPQHF
TRBJ1-3 TRBV6-5 CASSWAVGGGAGNTIYF
TRBJ2-2 TRBV6-2/TRBV6-3 CASTFGTGYTGELFF
TRBJ2-1 TRBV4-1 CASSQRRGNNNEQFF
TRBJ2-3 TRBV6-5 CASSYSLGRISTDTQYF
TRBJ1-3 TRBV5-1 CASSLAQASGNTIYF
TRBJ2-7 TRBV5-1 CASSLEGVSSYEQYF
TRBJ2-4 TRBV7-2 CASSGAGGTKNIQYF
TRBJ1-2 TRBV4-1 CASSQGGQGAIGYTF
TRBJ1-6 TRBV6-1 CASKQGASYNSPLHF
TRBJ2-2 TRBV29-1 CSNEDTPGTGELFF
TRBJ1-5 TRBV12-3/TRBV12-4 CASKPGVNSNQPQHF
TRBJ1-5 TRBV30 CAWSARDTNQPQHF
TRBJ1-1 TRBV4-1 CASSHRQDGAFF
TRBJ2-6 TRBV11-1 CASSLINRGRPSSGANVLTF
TRBJ2-7 TRBV6-5 CASSYSRWQKTYEQYF
TRBJ2-4 TRBV11-1 CASSSTSWGDWAKNIQYF
TRBJ2-5 TRBV5-1 CASSLAYTAARDTQYF
TRBJ2-7 TRBV7-9 CASSPGTLGEQYF
TRBJ2-4 TRBV11-2 CASSLGTPAAKNIQYF
TRBJ2-7 TRBV10-3 CAISESSGGYEQYF
TRBJ1-1 TRBV5-1 CASTLGGAGGAFF
TRBJ2-1 TRBV12-3/TRBV12-4 CASSLLSGRYNEQFF
TRBJ2-5 TRBV7-9 CASSLARGGQYF
TRBJ2-7 TRBV28 CASSFSAYEQYF
TRBJ1-6 TRBV7-2 CASSLFQGDSPLHF
TRBJ1-4 TRBV10-3 CAIKSRDNEKLFF